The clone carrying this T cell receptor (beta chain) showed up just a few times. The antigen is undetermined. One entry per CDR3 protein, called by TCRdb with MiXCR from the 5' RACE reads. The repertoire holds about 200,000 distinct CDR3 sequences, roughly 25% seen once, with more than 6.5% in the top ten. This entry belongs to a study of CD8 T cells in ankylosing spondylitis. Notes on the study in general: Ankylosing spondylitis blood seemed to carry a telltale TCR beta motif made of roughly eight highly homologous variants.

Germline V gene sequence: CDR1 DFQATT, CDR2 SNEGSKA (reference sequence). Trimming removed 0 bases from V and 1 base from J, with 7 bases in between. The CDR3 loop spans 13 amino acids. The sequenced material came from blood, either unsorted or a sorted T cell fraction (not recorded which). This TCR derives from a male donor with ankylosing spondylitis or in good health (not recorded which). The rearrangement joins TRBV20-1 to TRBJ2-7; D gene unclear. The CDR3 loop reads CSARDEVSYEQYF. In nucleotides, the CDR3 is TGCAGTGCTAGAGATGAGGTATCCTACGAGCAGTACTTC.